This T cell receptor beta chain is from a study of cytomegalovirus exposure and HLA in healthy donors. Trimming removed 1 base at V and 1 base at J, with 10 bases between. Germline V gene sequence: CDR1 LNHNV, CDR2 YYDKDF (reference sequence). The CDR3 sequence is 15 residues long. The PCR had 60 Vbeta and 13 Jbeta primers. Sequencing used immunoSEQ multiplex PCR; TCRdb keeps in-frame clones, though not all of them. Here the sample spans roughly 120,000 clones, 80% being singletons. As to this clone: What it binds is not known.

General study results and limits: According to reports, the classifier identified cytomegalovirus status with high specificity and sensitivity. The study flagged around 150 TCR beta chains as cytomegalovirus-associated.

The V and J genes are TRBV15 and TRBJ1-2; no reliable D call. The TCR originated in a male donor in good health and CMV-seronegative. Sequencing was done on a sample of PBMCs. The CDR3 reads CATSRGAADNYGYTF. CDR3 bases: TGTGCCACCAGCAGAGGGGCAGCTGATAACTATGGCTACACCTTC.